A selection of T cell receptor beta chains follows, all from one sample in a study of beta chain features in type 1 diabetes. Repertoires were generated with immunoSEQ multiplex PCR, while TCRdb's copy carries only in-frame clones and drops some. The top ten clones hold roughly 0.11% of a sample with 600,000 to 750,000 clones, over 10% of them seen once. The source material was naive CD4+ T cells from blood. Source of these receptors: a young man with type 1 diabetes. CDR3s include the opening cysteine and the closing phenylalanine or tryptophan. Fields, in order: D gene, J gene, clone size, V gene, CDR3 DNA, CDR3 protein. D genes are given only for firm matches. Size values are once, few and many counts, or a class for expanded clones, and some rows have none.

-	TRBJ2-5	few	TRBV7-2	TGTGCCAGCAGCTTAGTCGGGGGGCGCTCAGAGACCCAGTACTTC	CASSLVGGRSETQYF
TRBD1	TRBJ1-2	-	TRBV5-6	TGTGCCAGCAGCCCCGGGACAGATGGCTACACCTTC	CASSPGTDGYTF
-	TRBJ2-5	-	TRBV7-9	TGTGCCAGCGGCAGGGGCGGGGTGGAGACCCAGTACTTC	CASGRGGVETQYF
-	TRBJ1-5	few	TRBV7-2	TGTGCCAGCAGCTTAGTCGCAGGTCACAATCAGCCCCAGCATTTT	CASSLVAGHNQPQHF
-	TRBJ1-6	few	TRBV7-2	TGTGCCAGCAGCCTCAACCCTTCACCCCTCCACTTT	CASSLNPSPLHF
-	TRBJ1-2	-	TRBV5-1	TGCGCCAGCAGCTCTCCGGGACTAACCTATGGCTACACCTTC	CASSSPGLTYGYTF
TRBD1	TRBJ1-2	few	TRBV7-2	TGTGCCAGCAGGAGACAGGGGGTAGGCGGCTACACCTTC	CASRRQGVGGYTF
-	TRBJ1-2	few	TRBV9	TGTGCCAGCAGCGTAGTAGGGGGAGGCTACACCTTC	CASSVVGGGYTF
-	TRBJ2-5	-	TRBV5-1	TGCGCCAGCAGCTTGGCCGGAGCACAAGAGACCCAGTACTTC	CASSLAGAQETQYF
-	TRBJ2-5	-	TRBV20-1	TGCAGTGCTGGCGAAGGGGAGACCCAGTACTTC	CSAGEGETQYF
-	TRBJ1-2	few	TRBV28	TGTGCCAGCAGTAATACCGCAGGGGCGTTCTATGGCTACACCTTC	CASSNTAGAFYGYTF